This T cell receptor beta chain was retrieved from a study of cytomegalovirus exposure and HLA in healthy donors. Study-wide results and limits: Many donors shared some public TCRs, even though most TCR sequences were rare. Researchers catalogued 160 or so TCR beta chains as cytomegalovirus-associated.

The assay was immunoSEQ multiplex PCR, and TCRdb's table has in-frame clones only and misses some. Of 140,000 to 150,000 clones in the sample, about 94% were seen once. As regards this clone: Its antigen is not identified.

The source is a man between 18 and 35 years old in good health and CMV-seropositive. Sequencing was carried out using PBMCs.

The CDR3 DNA sequence: TGTGCCAGCAGCTTGCTGGGGGCAGGTGAAAAACTGTTTTTT. Translation: CASSLLGAGEKLFF. This rearrangement joins TRBV5-5 to TRBJ1-4; TRBD1 is a possible D gene (6 bases). Per germline, CDR1 SGHKS and CDR2 YYEKEE (reference sequence). The CDR3 extends over 14 amino acids. Between the trimmed V and J ends, which lost 1 base and 7 bases, there was a span of 11 bases.